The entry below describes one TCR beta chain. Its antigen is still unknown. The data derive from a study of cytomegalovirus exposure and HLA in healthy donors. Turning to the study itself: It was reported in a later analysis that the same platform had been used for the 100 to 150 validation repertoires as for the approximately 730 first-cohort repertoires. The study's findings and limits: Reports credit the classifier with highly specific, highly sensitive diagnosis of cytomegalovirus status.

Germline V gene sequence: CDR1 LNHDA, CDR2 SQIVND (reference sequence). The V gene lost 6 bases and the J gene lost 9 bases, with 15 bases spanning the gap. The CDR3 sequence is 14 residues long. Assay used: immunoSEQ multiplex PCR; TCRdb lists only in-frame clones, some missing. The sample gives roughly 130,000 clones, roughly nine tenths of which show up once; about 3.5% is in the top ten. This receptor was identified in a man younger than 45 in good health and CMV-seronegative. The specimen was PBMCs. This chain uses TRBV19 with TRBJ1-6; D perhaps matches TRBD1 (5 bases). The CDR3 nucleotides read TGTGCCAGTAGCCCCCCGGGGGGATCTTCACCCCTCCACTTT. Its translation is CASSPPGGSSPLHF.